This T cell receptor (beta chain) was identified during a study of T cell responses to AZD1222 COVID-19 vaccine. With regard to this clone: As yet, its antigen is unknown.

Study outcomes and limitations: Spike-specific TCR breadth rose after two AZD1222 doses, and depth rose as well. Possibly, clonal diversity was underestimated; donors were largely white British and included more females.

Sequencing was performed with immunoSEQ multiplex PCR; in TCRdb, only in-frame clones are kept and a portion is missing. This sample carries some 150,000 clones, with approximately 2% going to the ten biggest clones. The CDR3 loop spans 13 amino acids. V shed 5 bases and J shed 7 bases, with 11 bases lying between them. The germline V gene encodes CDR1 MNHNY and CDR2 SVGAGI (reference sequence). This TCR was sampled from an adult in good health. The sequenced material came from peripheral blood. The V and J genes are TRBV6-6 and TRBJ1-4; tentative D call: TRBD1 (5 bases). The CDR3 region is CASSAAGGEKLFF. In DNA form, the CDR3 reads TGTGCCAGCAGTGCTGCCGGGGGTGAAAAACTGTTTTTT.